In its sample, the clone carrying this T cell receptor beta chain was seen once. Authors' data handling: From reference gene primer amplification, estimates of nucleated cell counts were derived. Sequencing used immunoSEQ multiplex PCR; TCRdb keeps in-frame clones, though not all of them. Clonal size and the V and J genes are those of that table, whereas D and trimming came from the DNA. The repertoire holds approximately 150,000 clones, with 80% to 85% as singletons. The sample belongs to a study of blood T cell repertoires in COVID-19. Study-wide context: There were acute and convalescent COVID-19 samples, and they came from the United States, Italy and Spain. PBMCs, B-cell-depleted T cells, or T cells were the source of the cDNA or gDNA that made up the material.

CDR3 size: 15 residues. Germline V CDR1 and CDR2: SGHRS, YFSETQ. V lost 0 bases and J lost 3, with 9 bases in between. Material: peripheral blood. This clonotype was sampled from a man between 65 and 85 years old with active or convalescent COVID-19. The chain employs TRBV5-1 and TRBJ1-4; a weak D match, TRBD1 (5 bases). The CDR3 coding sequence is TGCGCCAGCAGCTTGGGGACAACAGCTAATGAAAAACTGTTTTTT. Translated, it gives CASSLGTTANEKLFF.